These T cell receptor beta chains were read from a single sample in a study of CD8 T cells in ankylosing spondylitis. Via MiXCR, TCRdb re-called the 5' RACE reads, giving one row per CDR3 protein. The sample carries approximately 290,000 distinct CDR3 sequences, around 20% recorded once. The sample was blood, either unsorted or a sorted T cell fraction (not recorded which). These receptor sequences come from a female donor with ankylosing spondylitis or in good health (not recorded which). CDR3s include the opening cysteine and the closing phenylalanine or tryptophan. Fields, in order: J gene, D gene, clone size, V gene, CDR3 DNA, CDR3 protein. The D gene is left open where the match is weak. Rows may omit the clone size; those that give it use once, few, many or a size class.

TRBJ2-3	TRBD2	-	TRBV13	TGTGCCAGCAGCTGGCCTTTAAGCGGGAGCAGAGATACGCAGTATTTT	CASSWPLSGSRDTQYF
TRBJ2-1	-	-	TRBV5-1	TGCGCCAGCAGCTTGTTGGCCCGGAGCTCCTACAATGAGCAGTTCTTC	CASSLLARSSYNEQFF
TRBJ1-1	TRBD1	few	TRBV20-1	TGCAGTGGCGTCCAGGGGGCGAACACTGAAGCTTTCTTT	CSGVQGANTEAFF
TRBJ2-7	TRBD1	few	TRBV20-1	TGCAGTGCTAGAGATTCGGGTGCCCCGGGACAGGGTGAGGAGCAGTACTTC	CSARDSGAPGQGEEQYF
TRBJ1-1	-	-	TRBV10-3	TGTGCCATCAGTGAGGGGGACATCCCTGAAGCTTTCTTT	CAISEGDIPEAFF
TRBJ1-1	-	many	TRBV6-5	TGTGCCAGCAGTTACGGACAGCACACTGAAGCTTTCTTT	CASSYGQHTEAFF
TRBJ2-3	TRBD2	-	TRBV29-1	TGCAGCCTGCCGAGCGGGGAGAACACAGATACGCAGTATTTT	CSLPSGENTDTQYF
TRBJ2-1	TRBD2	many	TRBV12-3/TRBV12-4	TGTGCCAGCAGTTACCCGGGACTAGCGTTTGGAGGGGAGCAGTTCTTC	CASSYPGLAFGGEQFF
TRBJ2-7	TRBD2	few	TRBV20-1	TGCAGTGCTAGTTACGGGAGGGCCTTGGGAGAGCAGTACTTC	CSASYGRALGEQYF
TRBJ2-1	-	-	TRBV6-2/TRBV6-3	TGTGCCAGCAGACTCCCGACGGAAAGCTCCTACAATGAGCAGTTCTTC	CASRLPTESSYNEQFF
TRBJ2-7	-	many	TRBV20-1	TGCAGTGCTAGAGATTCCGTGGGGGCCTCGGAGCAGTACTTC	CSARDSVGASEQYF
TRBJ2-2	-	-	TRBV15	TGTGCCACCAGCAGAGGAGGAACAAACACCGGGGAGCTGTTTTTT	CATSRGGTNTGELFF
TRBJ2-1	TRBD2	-	TRBV11-1	TGTGCCAGCAAGCTACGGGAGGGCACAGTAGTTGGTGAGCAGTTCTTC	CASKLREGTVVGEQFF
TRBJ1-1	TRBD1	-	TRBV6-6	TGTGCCAGCAGCCCGACAGGGAGGACCACTGAAGCTTTCTTT	CASSPTGRTTEAFF
TRBJ2-7	TRBD1	few	TRBV7-2	TGTGCCAGCCGGGCCGGCAGGGGGTCCTACGAGCAGTACTTC	CASRAGRGSYEQYF
TRBJ2-1	TRBD2	many	TRBV25-1	TGTGCCAGCCGCTCTCGGACTAGCGGGAGGTTCTACAATGAGCAGTTCTTC	CASRSRTSGRFYNEQFF
TRBJ2-2	-	-	TRBV5-4	TGTGCCAGCAGCGGAACTCGTAACACCGGGGAGCTGTTTTTT	CASSGTRNTGELFF
TRBJ2-2	-	-	TRBV2	TGTGCCAGCAACCCTCAGGGGTCCAGCACCGGGGAGCTGTTTTTT	CASNPQGSSTGELFF
TRBJ2-1	-	-	TRBV7-9	TGTGCCAGCAGCTTAAGTGAAGCGACAGAGCAGTTCTTC	CASSLSEATEQFF
TRBJ2-3	TRBD2	-	TRBV20-1	TGCAGTGCTGCCCTGACTAGCGGGAGCGGCACAGATACGCAGTATTTT	CSAALTSGSGTDTQYF
TRBJ2-7	TRBD1	many	TRBV29-1	TGCAGCGTTGGCCGGGACAGCTCCTACGAGCAGTACTTC	CSVGRDSSYEQYF
TRBJ2-3	TRBD1	-	TRBV24-1	TGTGCCACCAGTGATACCCCGGACAGGGAAGATACGCAGTATTTT	CATSDTPDREDTQYF
TRBJ2-7	-	-	TRBV12-3/TRBV12-4	TGTGCCAGCAGCTCCGCGGTGGTGGGGCAGGGAGCACGCGAGCAGTACTTC	CASSSAVVGQGAREQYF
TRBJ2-1	-	-	TRBV18	TGTGCCAGCTCACCGGGACGAGGTCCCTCCTACAATGAGCAGTTCTTC	CASSPGRGPSYNEQFF
TRBJ2-1	-	few	TRBV6-2/TRBV6-3	TGTGCCAGCAGGGACGGGGTTTACAATGAGCAGTTCTTC	CASRDGVYNEQFF
TRBJ2-5	-	many	TRBV10-3	TGTGCCATCGGAGGGCCAGAACAAGAGACCCAGTACTTC	CAIGGPEQETQYF
TRBJ1-2	-	few	TRBV7-2	TGTGCCAGCAGTTTTCTTGGGGCTTATGGCTACACCTTC	CASSFLGAYGYTF
TRBJ2-1	-	few	TRBV12-3/TRBV12-4	TGTGCCAGCAGTTTAGAATATCCTGGCAATGAGCAGTTCTTC	CASSLEYPGNEQFF
TRBJ1-4	-	few	TRBV20-1	TGCAGTGCCAGACGAACAGGCGGCACTAATGAAAAACTGTTTTTT	CSARRTGGTNEKLFF
TRBJ2-1	-	-	TRBV20-1	TGCAGTGCTAGAGATCCCTCAAGCTCCTACAATGAGCAGTTCTTC	CSARDPSSSYNEQFF
TRBJ1-3	-	-	TRBV20-1	TGCAGTGCTGCCCAGGGTTCTGGAAACACCATATATTTT	CSAAQGSGNTIYF
TRBJ1-1	-	many	TRBV29-1	TGCAGCGTGCCGCTACCGGGGGAAGCTTTCTTT	CSVPLPGEAFF
TRBJ2-3	TRBD1	-	TRBV12-3/TRBV12-4	TGTGCCAGCAGTCCTGCCCTGGGACAGGCGGGAGATACGCAGTATTTT	CASSPALGQAGDTQYF
TRBJ2-7	TRBD2	few	TRBV7-2	TGTGCCAGCAGCTTTAGCGGGGACGAGCAGTACTTC	CASSFSGDEQYF
TRBJ2-3	-	-	TRBV20-1	TGCAGCAGACTCGGCCGGGGAGATACGCAGTATTTT	CSRLGRGDTQYF
TRBJ1-1	-	few	TRBV6-2/TRBV6-3	TGTGCCAGCAGTTACTCGACAGGCCCTCGGTACACTGAAGCTTTCTTT	CASSYSTGPRYTEAFF
TRBJ2-2	TRBD2	few	TRBV11-2	TGTGCCAGCAGCTTAACGGGAGGGAGAACCGGGGAGCTGTTTTTT	CASSLTGGRTGELFF